This T cell receptor beta chain was obtained from a study of shared clonotypes between healthy human individuals. For the study at large: A donor's plate count was three for CD4 naive and three for CD4 memory; CD8 naive had two and CD8 memory one.

Germline-derived CDR1 and CDR2 are SGHAT and FQNNGV. The CDR3 is made up of 16 amino acids. Libraries were prepared by immunoSEQ multiplex PCR; TCRdb keeps only in-frame clonotypes and omits some of them. This sample has roughly 1,100,000 clones, with approximately 68% found just once. The source is a man between 18 and 29 years old in good health. Sequenced: memory CD4+ T cells sorted from blood. Subset defined: CD45RA-negative fraction. The rearrangement uses TRBV11-2 and TRBJ2-5; TRBD2 agrees at 12 bases. The last part of the DNA fits TRBJ2-7 better; the J call may be wrong. The CDR3 DNA reads as TGTGCCAGCAGCATAGGACTAGCGGGGCTTTCCTACGAGCAGTACTTC. Translation gives CASSIGLAGLSYEQYF.